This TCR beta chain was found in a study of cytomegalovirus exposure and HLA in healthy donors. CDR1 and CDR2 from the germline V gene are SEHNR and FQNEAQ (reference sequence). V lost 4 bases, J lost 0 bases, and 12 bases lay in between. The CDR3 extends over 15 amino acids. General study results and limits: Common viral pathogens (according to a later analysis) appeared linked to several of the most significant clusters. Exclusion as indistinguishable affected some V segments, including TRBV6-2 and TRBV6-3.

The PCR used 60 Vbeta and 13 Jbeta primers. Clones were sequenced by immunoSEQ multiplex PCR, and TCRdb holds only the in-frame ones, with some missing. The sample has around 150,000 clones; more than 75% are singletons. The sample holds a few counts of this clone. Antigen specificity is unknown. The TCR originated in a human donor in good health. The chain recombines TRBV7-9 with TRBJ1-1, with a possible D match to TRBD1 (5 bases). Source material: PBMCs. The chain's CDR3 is CASSSDTGMNTEAFF. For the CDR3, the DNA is TGTGCCAGCAGCTCTGATACAGGCATGAACACTGAAGCTTTCTTT.